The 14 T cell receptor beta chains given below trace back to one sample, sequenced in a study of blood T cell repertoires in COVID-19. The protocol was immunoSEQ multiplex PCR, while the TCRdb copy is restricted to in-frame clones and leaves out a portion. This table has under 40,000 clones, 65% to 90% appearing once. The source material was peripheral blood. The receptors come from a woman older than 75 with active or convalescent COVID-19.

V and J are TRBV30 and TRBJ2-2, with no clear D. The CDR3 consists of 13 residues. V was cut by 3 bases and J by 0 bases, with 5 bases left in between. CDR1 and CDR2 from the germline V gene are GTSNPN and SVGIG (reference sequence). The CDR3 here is CAWRTTNTGELFF. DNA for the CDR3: TGTGCCTGGAGGACAACGAACACCGGGGAGCTGTTTTTT.

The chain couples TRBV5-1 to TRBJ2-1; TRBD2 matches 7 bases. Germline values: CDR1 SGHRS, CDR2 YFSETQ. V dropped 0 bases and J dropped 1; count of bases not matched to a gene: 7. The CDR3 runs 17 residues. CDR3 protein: CASSLGAGTTSYNEQFF. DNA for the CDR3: TGCGCCAGCAGCTTGGGGGCCGGGACTACATCCTACAATGAGCAGTTCTTC.

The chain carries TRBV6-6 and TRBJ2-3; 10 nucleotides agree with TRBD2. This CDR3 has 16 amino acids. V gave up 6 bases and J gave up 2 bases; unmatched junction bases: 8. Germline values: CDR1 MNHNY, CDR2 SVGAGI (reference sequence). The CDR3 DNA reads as TGTGCCAGCAGCTCGAAGCGGGGGGGCTACACAGATACGCAGTATTTT. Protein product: CASSSKRGGYTDTQYF.

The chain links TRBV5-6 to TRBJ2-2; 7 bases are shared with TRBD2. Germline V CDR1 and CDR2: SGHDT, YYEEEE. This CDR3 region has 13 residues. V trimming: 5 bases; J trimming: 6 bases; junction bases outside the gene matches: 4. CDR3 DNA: TGTGCCAGCAGTATGGGGGGGGCCGGGGAGCTGTTTTTT. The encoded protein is CASSMGGAGELFF. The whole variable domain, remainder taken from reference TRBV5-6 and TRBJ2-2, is DAGVTQSPTHLIKTRGQQVTLRCSPKSGHDTVSWYQQALGQGPQFIFQYYEEEERQRGNFPDRFSGHQFPNYSSELNVNALLLGDSALYLCASSMGGAGELFFGEGSRLTVL.

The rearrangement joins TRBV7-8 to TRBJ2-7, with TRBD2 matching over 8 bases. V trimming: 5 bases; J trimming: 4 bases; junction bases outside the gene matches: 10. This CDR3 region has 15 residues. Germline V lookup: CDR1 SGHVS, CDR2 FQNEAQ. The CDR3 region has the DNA TGTGCCAGCAGCCCAACCAGAAGCGGGGGTTACGAGCAGTACTTC. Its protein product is CASSPTRSGGYEQYF.

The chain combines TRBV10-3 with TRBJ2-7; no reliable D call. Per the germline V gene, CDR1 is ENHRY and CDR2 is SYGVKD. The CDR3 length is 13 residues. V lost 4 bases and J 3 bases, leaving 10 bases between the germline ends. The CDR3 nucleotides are TGTGCCATCAGTGCTGGGCAGTTCTACGAGCAGTACTTC. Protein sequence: CAISAGQFYEQYF.

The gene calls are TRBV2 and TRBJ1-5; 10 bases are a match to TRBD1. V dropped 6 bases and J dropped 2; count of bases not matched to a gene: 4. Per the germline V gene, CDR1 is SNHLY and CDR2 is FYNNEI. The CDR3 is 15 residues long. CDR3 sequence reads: CASSKTGGGNQPQHF. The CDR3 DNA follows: TGTGCCAGCAGCAAGACAGGGGGCGGCAATCAGCCCCAGCATTTT.

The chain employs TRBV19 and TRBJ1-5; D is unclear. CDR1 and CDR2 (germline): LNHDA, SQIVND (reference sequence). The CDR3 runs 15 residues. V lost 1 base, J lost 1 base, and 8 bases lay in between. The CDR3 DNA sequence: TGTGCCAGTAGTATAGGTCAGTGGAGCAATCAGCCCCAGCATTTT. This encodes CASSIGQWSNQPQHF.

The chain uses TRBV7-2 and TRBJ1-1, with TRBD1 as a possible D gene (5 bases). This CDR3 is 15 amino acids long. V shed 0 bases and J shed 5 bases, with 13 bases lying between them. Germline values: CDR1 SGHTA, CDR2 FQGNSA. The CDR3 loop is CASSLAGGGRTEAFF. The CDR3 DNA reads TGTGCCAGCAGCTTAGCGGGGGGGGGAAGGACTGAAGCTTTCTTT.

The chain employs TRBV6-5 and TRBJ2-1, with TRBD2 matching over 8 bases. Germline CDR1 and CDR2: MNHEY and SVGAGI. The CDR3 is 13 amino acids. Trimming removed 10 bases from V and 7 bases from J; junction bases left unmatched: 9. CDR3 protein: CATTSGGVNEQFF. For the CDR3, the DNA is TGTGCCACCACTAGCGGCGGCGTTAATGAGCAGTTCTTC.

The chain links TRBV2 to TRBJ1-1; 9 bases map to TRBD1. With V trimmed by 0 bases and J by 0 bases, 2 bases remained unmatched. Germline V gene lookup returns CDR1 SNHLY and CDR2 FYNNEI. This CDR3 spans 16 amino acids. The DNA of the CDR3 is TGTGCCAGCAGTGAAGCAAGACAGGGGGTGAACACTGAAGCTTTCTTT. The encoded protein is CASSEARQGVNTEAFF.

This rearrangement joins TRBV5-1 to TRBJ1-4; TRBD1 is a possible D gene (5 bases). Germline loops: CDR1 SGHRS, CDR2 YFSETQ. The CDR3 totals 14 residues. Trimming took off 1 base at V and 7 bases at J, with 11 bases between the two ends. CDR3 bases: TGCGCCAGCAGCTTGCAGGGTGGCAGTGAAAAACTGTTTTTT. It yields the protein CASSLQGGSEKLFF.

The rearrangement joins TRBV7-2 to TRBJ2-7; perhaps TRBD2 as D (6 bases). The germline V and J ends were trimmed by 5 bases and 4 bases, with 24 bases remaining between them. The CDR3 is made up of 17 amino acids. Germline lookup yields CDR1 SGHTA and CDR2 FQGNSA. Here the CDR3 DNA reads TGTGCCAGCAGCGCCTCCCGGAGTGGCGGGAATAAGTACGAGCAGTACTTC. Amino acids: CASSASRSGGNKYEQYF.

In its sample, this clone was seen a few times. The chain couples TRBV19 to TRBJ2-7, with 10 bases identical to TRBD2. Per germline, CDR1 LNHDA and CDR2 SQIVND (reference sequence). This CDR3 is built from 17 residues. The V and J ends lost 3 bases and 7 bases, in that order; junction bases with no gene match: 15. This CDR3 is CASSMDRRASGRTEQYF. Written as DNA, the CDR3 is TGTGCCAGTAGTATGGACAGGCGAGCTAGCGGGAGAACAGAGCAGTACTTC.